The 18 T cell receptor beta chains below come from one sample, sequenced in a study of sequential checkpoint blockade in melanoma. Treatment defined: randomized to nivolumab then ipilimumab (arm A) or the reverse (arm B). The table came from immunoSEQ multiplex PCR; TCRdb's copy has only in-frame clones and leaves some out. The data contain about 40,000 clones, 80% to 90% of them singletons. Sequencing was performed on CD8+ T cells sorted from blood (inferred from file names), taken from a patient given nivolumab and ipilimumab in sequence. These receptors came from a human donor with melanoma.

This sequence joins TRBV5-1 and TRBJ2-1; 9 nucleotides match TRBD1. This CDR3 contains 15 residues. Germline V lookup: CDR1 SGHRS, CDR2 YFSETQ. Trimming at V came to 1 base and at J to 4 bases, leaving 3 bases not matched to a gene. CDR3 loop: CASSLYDRGYNEQFF. The CDR3 DNA is TGCGCCAGCAGCTTGTATGACAGGGGGTACAATGAGCAGTTCTTC.

The rearrangement joins TRBV27 to TRBJ1-4; possibly TRBD1 for D (6 bases). CDR1 and CDR2 from the germline V gene are MNHEY and SMNVEV (reference sequence). The CDR3 sequence is 15 residues long. Trimming removed 1 base at V and 3 bases at J, with 9 bases between. The CDR3 here is CASSLWGGSNEKLFF. The CDR3, as DNA: TGTGCCAGCAGTTTATGGGGGGGCTCTAATGAAAAACTGTTTTTT.

The chain combines TRBV7-2 with TRBJ2-7; D not resolved. V lost 2 bases and J lost 3, with 14 bases in between. The CDR3 loop spans 15 amino acids. The germline gives CDR1 SGHTA, CDR2 FQGNSA. The DNA for the CDR3 is TGTGCCAGCAGCTTACACAGAAGCCAATACTACGAGCAGTACTTC. Amino acid sequence: CASSLHRSQYYEQYF.

V and J are TRBV7-6 and TRBJ2-7, with a weak D call TRBD2 (5 bases). The germline gives CDR1 SGHVS, CDR2 FNYEAQ. The V end lost 0 bases, the J end lost 2 bases, and 20 bases lay between the germline ends. This CDR3 is built from 18 residues. The chain's CDR3 is CASSLAEGGQHPTYEQYF. For the CDR3, the DNA is TGTGCCAGCAGCTTAGCGGAAGGAGGTCAGCATCCTACCTACGAGCAGTACTTC. Using reference TRBV7-6 and TRBJ2-7 for the parts outside the CDR3, the full variable domain is GAGVSQSPRYKVTKRGQDVALRCDPISGHVSLYWYRQALGQGPEFLTYFNYEAQQDKSGLPNDRFSAERPEGSISTLTIQRTEQRDSAMYRCASSLAEGGQHPTYEQYFGPGTRLTVT.

The table lists this clone with a few counts. V and J are TRBV21-1 and TRBJ2-7; the table gives TRBD1 as D, unverified against the DNA. TRBV21-1 is designated a pseudogene. This CDR3 has 15 amino acids. DNA for the CDR3: TGTGCCAGCAGCGGAGACAGGGGGGGAAACTACGAGCAGTACGTC. Amino acids: CASSGDRGGNYEQYV.

The chain couples TRBV27 to TRBJ2-1, with TRBD2 matching 10 bases. This CDR3 spans 16 amino acids. Germline V lookup: CDR1 MNHEY, CDR2 SMNVEV (reference sequence). V trimming: 6 bases; J trimming: 4 bases; junction bases outside the gene matches: 9. The CDR3 DNA reads TGTGCCAGCAGGCCCAGAGGACTAGCGGAATACAATGAGCAGTTCTTC. Protein: CASRPRGLAEYNEQFF.

This rearrangement joins TRBV7-6 to TRBJ1-1; possible D gene TRBD1, 6 bases. The CDR3 has 17 amino acids. The V and J ends lost 0 bases and 4 bases respectively, with 18 bases between them. The germline V gene encodes CDR1 SGHVS and CDR2 FNYEAQ. This CDR3 reads CASSLATGLRGGTEAFF. The CDR3 nucleotides read TGTGCCAGCAGCTTAGCGACTGGGCTCAGGGGCGGCACTGAAGCTTTCTTT.

The chain couples TRBV9 to TRBJ1-5, with unresolved D. V lost 3 bases to trimming and J lost 7 bases, with 14 bases between them. The CDR3 totals 14 residues. The germline V gene has CDR1 SGDLS and CDR2 YYNGEE. The CDR3 nucleotides are TGTGCCAGCAGCGGCGGCTACAAACTCCAGCCCCAGCATTTT. This encodes CASSGGYKLQPQHF.

The table lists this clone with a count of one. V gene TRBV28 combines with J gene TRBJ2-5, with TRBD1 identical over 7 bases. Germline V gene lookup returns CDR1 MDHEN and CDR2 SYDVKM. The CDR3 covers 14 residues. Germline trimming cut 2 bases from V and 4 bases from J; bases unmatched to any gene: 4. The CDR3 is CASSLVAGGETQYF. The CDR3 DNA reads TGTGCCAGCAGTTTAGTCGCAGGGGGAGAGACCCAGTACTTC.

V is TRBV6-1 and J is TRBJ2-7; D perhaps matches TRBD1 (6 bases). CDR3 size: 12 residues. Germline V lookup: CDR1 MNHNS, CDR2 SASEGT. V lost 8 bases and J lost 9, with 17 bases in between. The CDR3 nucleotides read TGTGCCAGCGGACAGCTCCCCGAGGGGCAGTACGTC. Translating it yields CASGQLPEGQYV.

The rearrangement joins TRBV9 to TRBJ2-2; D may be TRBD1 (7 bases). Germline lookup yields CDR1 SGDLS and CDR2 YYNGEE. This CDR3 spans 15 amino acids. With 4 bases removed from V and 1 base from J, the gap between germline ends came to 11 bases. In DNA, the CDR3 is TGTGCCAGCAGCATCCAGGGGGGGAACACCGGGGAGCTGTTTTTT. Translating gives CASSIQGGNTGELFF.

J is TRBJ1-2 and V is TRBV7-9; TRBD1 matches 8 bases. Germline CDR1 reads SEHNR; CDR2 reads FQNEAQ (reference sequence). The CDR3 loop spans 15 amino acids. The junction had 6 bases not matched to a gene; V was cut back by 5 bases and J by 1 base. The CDR3 coding sequence is TGTGCCAGCAGCGAGAACAGGGGGGATAACTATGGCTACACCTTC. This sequence encodes CASSENRGDNYGYTF.

This rearrangement joins TRBV5-6 to TRBJ2-1, with 9 bases aligning to TRBD2. CDR1 is SGHDT and CDR2 is YYEEEE in the germline V gene. The CDR3 length is 14 residues. Trimming removed 1 base from V and 6 bases from J; junction bases left unmatched: 2. Written as DNA, the CDR3 is TGTGCCAGCAGCTTGCTAGCGGGAATCAATGAGCAGTTCTTC. This sequence encodes CASSLLAGINEQFF.

There are many counts of this clone. The chain joins TRBV18 to TRBJ2-7; D may be TRBD1 (6 bases). Germline V CDR1 and CDR2: KGHSH, LQKENI. This CDR3 has 14 residues. V was clipped by 3 bases and J by 3 bases, with 12 bases between them. CDR3 sequence reads: CASSPRDTVYEQYF. The CDR3 bases are TGTGCCAGCTCACCCCGGGACACTGTCTACGAGCAGTACTTC.

V and J are TRBV9 and TRBJ2-7, with a weak D call TRBD1 (5 bases). V shed 4 bases and J shed 7 bases, with 12 bases lying between them. The CDR3 is made up of 12 amino acids. CDR1 SGDLS and CDR2 YYNGEE come from the germline V gene. CDR3 sequence: CASSLGAGEQYF. Here the CDR3 DNA reads TGTGCCAGCAGCCTAGGAGCAGGGGAGCAGTACTTC.

This clone came up a few times. This chain links TRBV19 with TRBJ2-2; TRBD2 matches 10 bases. V shed 10 bases, J shed 7 bases, and the junction held 9 bases outside the gene matches. Germline V CDR1 and CDR2: LNHDA, SQIVND (reference sequence). The CDR3 sequence is 14 residues long. For the CDR3, the DNA is TGTGCCACAGCCGGGCTAGCGGGAGTCGGGGAGCTGTTTTTT. It is translated as CATAGLAGVGELFF.

This clone was seen once. The chain carries TRBV7-6 and TRBJ2-3; 10 nucleotides agree with TRBD1. CDR1 and CDR2 (germline): SGHVS, FNYEAQ. The CDR3 covers 15 residues. V was pared by 2 bases and J by 5 bases, with 4 bases of the junction left unmatched. CDR3 in amino acids: CASSLMGQGIDTQYF. The CDR3, as DNA: TGTGCCAGCAGCTTAATGGGACAGGGGATAGATACGCAGTATTTT.

The chain couples TRBV4-1 to TRBJ2-3, with TRBD1 identical over 9 bases. V lost 2 bases to trimming and J lost 6 bases; unmatched junction nucleotides: 18. Germline-derived CDR1 and CDR2 are MGHRA and YSYEKL. The CDR3 has 19 amino acids. The CDR3 nucleotides read TGCGCCAGCAGCCAACGTCCCTTGAACCGGGACAGGGACGGGGATACGCAGTATTTT. Residues: CASSQRPLNRDRDGDTQYF.